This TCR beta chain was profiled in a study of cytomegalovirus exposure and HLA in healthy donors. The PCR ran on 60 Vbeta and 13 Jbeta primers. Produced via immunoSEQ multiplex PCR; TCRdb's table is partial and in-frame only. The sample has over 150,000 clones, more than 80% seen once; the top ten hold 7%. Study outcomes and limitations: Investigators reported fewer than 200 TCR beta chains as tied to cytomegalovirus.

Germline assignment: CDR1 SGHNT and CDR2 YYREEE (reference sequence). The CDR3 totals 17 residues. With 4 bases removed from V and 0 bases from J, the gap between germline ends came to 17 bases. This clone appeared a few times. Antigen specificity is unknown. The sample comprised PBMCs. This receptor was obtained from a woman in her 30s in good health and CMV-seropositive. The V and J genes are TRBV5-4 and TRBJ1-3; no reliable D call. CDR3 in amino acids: CASSQEPDGSSGNTIYF. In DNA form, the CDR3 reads TGTGCCAGCAGCCAAGAACCCGACGGGAGCTCTGGAAACACCATATATTTT.